This TCR beta chain was sequenced during a study of T-cell reconstitution after alpha-beta-depleted transplantation in children. Study-level findings and limits: Reportedly, only several hundred clones from non-depleted graft cells drove alpha-beta T-cell counts at about two months.

This CDR3 region has 16 residues. With respect to this clonotype: Antigen unknown.

The TCRbeta library was prepared with unique molecular identifiers. A single record per CDR3 protein comes from TCRdb applying MiXCR to the PCR reads. Of hundreds of thousands of distinct CDR3 sequences in the sample, less than 15% are singletons; the top ten hold about 0.79%. The sequencing here drew on PBMCs, taken before TCRalphabeta/CD19-depleted stem cell transplant. The clonotype comes from a girl aged 2-10 years with congenital amegakaryocytic thrombocytopenia, due to receive a stem cell transplant. The chain employs TRBV21-1 and TRBJ1-4. TRBV21-1 is described as a pseudogene. In DNA, the CDR3 is TGTGCCAGCAGCAAAGAGCCGGCACGAACTAATGAAAAACTGTTTTTT. As protein: CASSKEPARTNEKLFF.